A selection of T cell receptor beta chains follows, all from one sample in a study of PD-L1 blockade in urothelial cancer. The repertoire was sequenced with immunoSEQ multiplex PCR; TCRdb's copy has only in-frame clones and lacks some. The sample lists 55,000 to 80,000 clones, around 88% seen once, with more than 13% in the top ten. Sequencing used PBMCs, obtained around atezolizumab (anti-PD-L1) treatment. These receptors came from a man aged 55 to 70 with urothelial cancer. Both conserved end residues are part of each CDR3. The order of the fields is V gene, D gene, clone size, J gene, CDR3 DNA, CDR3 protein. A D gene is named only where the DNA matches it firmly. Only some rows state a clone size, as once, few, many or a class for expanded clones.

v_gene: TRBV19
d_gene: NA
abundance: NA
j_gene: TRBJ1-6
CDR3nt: TGTGCCAGTAGTTTCGGGGGGAGCTCCTATAATTCACCCCTCCACTTT
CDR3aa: CASSFGGSSYNSPLHF

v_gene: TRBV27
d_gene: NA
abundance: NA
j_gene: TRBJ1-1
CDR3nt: TGTGCCAGCAGTTTTTCAGGGGTGACTGAAGCTTTCTTT
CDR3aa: CASSFSGVTEAFF

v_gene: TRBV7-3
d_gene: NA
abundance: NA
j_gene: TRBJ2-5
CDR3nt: TGTGCCAGCAGCTTAACAGGGAGGCAAGAGACCCAGTACTTC
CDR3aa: CASSLTGRQETQYF

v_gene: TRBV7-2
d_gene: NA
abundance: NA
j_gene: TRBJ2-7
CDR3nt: TGTGCCAGCAGCTTAGCCCTCGGGGGTCACTTTTACGAGCAGTACTTC
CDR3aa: CASSLALGGHFYEQYF

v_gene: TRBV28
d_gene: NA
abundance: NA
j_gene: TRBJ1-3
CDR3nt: TGTGCCAGCAGGGTCGGGGTTACGGGAAACACCATATATTTT
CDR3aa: CASRVGVTGNTIYF

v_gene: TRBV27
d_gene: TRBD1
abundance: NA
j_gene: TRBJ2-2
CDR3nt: TGTGGGTCGGCAGGGACAGGGAACACCGGGGAGCTGTTTTTT
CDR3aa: CGSAGTGNTGELFF

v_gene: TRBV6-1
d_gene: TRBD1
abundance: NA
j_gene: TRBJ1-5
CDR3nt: TGTGCCAGCAGACCGGGACAGGCCAATCAGCCCCAGCATTTT
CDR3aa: CASRPGQANQPQHF

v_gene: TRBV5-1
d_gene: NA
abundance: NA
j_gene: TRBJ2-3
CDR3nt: TGCGCCAGCAGTGAGGCCACCACAGATACGCAGTATTTT
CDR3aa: CASSEATTDTQYF

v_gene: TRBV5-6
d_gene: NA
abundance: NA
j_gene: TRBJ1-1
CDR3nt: TGTGCCAGCAGCCGATACACCGTTAACACTGAAGCTTTCTTT
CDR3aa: CASSRYTVNTEAFF

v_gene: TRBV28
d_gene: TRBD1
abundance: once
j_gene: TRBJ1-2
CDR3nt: TGTGCCAGCAGTTTATCCTGGACAGGGGCAGCCGAAGGCTACACCTTC
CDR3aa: CASSLSWTGAAEGYTF

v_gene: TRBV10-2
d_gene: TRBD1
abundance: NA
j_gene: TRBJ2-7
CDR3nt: TGCGCCAGCAGTGGGGACAGGGGCGGTGGCGAGCAGTACTTC
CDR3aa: CASSGDRGGGEQYF

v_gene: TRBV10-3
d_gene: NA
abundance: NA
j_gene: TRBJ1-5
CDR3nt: TGTGCCATCAGTGAGTCTGGGGGGAACAATCAGCCCCAGCATTTT
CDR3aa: CAISESGGNNQPQHF

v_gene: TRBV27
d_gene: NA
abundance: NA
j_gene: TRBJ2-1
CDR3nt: TGTGCCAGCAGTTTAACTAGCAGTGAGCAGTTCTTC
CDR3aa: CASSLTSSEQFF

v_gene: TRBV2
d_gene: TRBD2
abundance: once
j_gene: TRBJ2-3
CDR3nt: TGTGCCAGCAGTGAAGCGCTTCAGTCCGGACTAGCGGGGAGAGATACGCAGTATTTT
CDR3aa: CASSEALQSGLAGRDTQYF

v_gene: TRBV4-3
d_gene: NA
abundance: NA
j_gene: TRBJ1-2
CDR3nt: TGCGCCAGCAGCCCCCGACAGCGCTATGGCTACACCTTC
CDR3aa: CASSPRQRYGYTF

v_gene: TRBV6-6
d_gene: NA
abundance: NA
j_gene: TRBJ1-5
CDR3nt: TGTGCCAGCACTCAAGGAGGGTATGACGATCAGCCCCAGCATTTT
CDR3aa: CASTQGGYDDQPQHF

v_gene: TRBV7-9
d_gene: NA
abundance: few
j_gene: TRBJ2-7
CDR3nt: TGTGCCAGCAGCACCCTGGGCAGGGGCGAGCAGTACTTC
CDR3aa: CASSTLGRGEQYF

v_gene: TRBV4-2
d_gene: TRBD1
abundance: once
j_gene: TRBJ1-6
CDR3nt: TGTGCCAGCAGCCAAGATTCGACAGGGTCGGGGTCACCCCTCCACTTT
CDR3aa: CASSQDSTGSGSPLHF

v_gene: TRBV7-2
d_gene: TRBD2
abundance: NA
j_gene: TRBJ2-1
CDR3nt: TGTGCCAGCAGCATATTAGGACTAGCGGGGGGGCCGAGATGGGATGAGCAGTTCTTC
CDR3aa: CASSILGLAGGPRWDEQFF

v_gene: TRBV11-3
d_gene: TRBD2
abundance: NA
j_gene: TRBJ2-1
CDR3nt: TGTGCCAGCAGCTTAGGGAGCGGGGGGCGCTACAATGAGCAGTTCTTC
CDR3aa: CASSLGSGGRYNEQFF

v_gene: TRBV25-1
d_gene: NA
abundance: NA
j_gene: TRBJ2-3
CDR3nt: TGTGCCAGCAGTGAGTTTTACCAGACAGATACGCAGTATTTT
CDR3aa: CASSEFYQTDTQYF

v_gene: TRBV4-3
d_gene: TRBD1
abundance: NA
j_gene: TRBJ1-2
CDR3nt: TGCGCCAGCAGCCAGGACAGGGGGCGGAACTATGGCTACACCTTC
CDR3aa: CASSQDRGRNYGYTF

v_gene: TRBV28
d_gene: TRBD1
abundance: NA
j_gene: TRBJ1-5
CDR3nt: TGTGCCGGGCGGACAGGGGGCAGCAATCAGCCCCAGCATTTT
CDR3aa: CAGRTGGSNQPQHF

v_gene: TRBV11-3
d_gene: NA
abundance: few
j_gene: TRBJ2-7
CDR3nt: TGTGCCAGCAGCTTAGGCGGCAGTAGCTCCTACGAGCAGTACTTC
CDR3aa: CASSLGGSSSYEQYF

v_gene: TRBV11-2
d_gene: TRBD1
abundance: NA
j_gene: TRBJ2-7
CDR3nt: TGTGCCAGCAGCTTATCGACAGGGGCGCCCTACGAGCAGTACTTC
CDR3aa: CASSLSTGAPYEQYF

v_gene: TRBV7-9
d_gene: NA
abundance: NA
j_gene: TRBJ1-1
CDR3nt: TGTGCCAGCAGCAATGATGTTGGCAGCACTATGAACACTGAAGCTTTCTTT
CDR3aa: CASSNDVGSTMNTEAFF

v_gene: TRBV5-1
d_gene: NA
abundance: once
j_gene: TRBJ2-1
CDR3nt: TGCGCCAGCGCCAGGGGCCTAAATGAGCAGTTCTTC
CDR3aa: CASARGLNEQFF

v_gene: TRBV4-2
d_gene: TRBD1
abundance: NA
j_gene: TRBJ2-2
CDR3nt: TGTGCCAGCAGCCAAGGGACAGGCACCGGGGAGCTGTTTTTT
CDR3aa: CASSQGTGTGELFF

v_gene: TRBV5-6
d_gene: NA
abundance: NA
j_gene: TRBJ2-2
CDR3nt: TGTGCCAGCAGCACGACAAACGCGAACACCGGGGAGCTGTTTTTT
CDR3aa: CASSTTNANTGELFF

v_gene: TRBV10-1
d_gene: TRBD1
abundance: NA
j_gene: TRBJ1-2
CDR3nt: TGCGCCAGCAGTGGGACAGGGACTGGCTACACCTTC
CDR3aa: CASSGTGTGYTF

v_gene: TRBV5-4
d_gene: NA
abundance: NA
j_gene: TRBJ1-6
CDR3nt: TGTGCCAGCAGCTTGGTTCAGGGTAATTCACCCCTCCACTTT
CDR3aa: CASSLVQGNSPLHF

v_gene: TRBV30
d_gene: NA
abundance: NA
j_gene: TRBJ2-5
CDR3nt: TGTGCCTGGAGTTTAACGGGGGAGACCCAGTACTTC
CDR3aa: CAWSLTGETQYF

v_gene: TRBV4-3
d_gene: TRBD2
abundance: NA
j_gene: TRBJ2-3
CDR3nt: TGCGCCAGCAGCTCCCGGCTTGCTAGCGGGGGGGGTACGCAGTATTTT
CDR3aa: CASSSRLASGGGTQYF

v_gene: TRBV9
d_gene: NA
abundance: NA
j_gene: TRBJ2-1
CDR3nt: TGTGCCAGCAGCGTAGTGAGGAGCTCCTACAATGAGCAGTTCTTC
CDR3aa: CASSVVRSSYNEQFF

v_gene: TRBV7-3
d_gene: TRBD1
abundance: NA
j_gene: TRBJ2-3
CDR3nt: TGTGCCAGCAGCTACCCCGGGACAGGGCTCACAGATACGCAGTATTTT
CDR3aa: CASSYPGTGLTDTQYF

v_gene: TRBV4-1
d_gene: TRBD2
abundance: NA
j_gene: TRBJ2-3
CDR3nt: TGCGCCAGCAGCCCAACACGAGGGTATAGCGGGGCGAGCACAGATACGCAGTATTTT
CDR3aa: CASSPTRGYSGASTDTQYF

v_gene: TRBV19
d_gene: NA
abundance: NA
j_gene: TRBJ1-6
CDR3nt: TGTGCCAGTAGGCGAGAGAGCTATAATTCACCCCTCCACTTT
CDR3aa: CASRRESYNSPLHF

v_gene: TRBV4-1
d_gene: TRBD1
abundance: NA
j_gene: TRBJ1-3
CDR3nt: TGCGCCAGCAGCTTTAGAGGACAGGGTGGGACGTGGGGCTCTGGAAACACCATATATTTT
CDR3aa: CASSFRGQGGTWGSGNTIYF

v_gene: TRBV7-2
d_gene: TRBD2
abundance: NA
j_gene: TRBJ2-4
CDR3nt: TGTGCCAGCAGCTTAGCTCCTAGCGGGGGGGTTGGAGCCAAAAACATTCAGTACTTC
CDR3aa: CASSLAPSGGVGAKNIQYF

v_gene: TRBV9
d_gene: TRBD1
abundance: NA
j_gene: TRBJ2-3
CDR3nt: TGTGCCAGCAGCTCAAGACAGGGAGCTTGGACAGATACGCAGTATTTT
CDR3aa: CASSSRQGAWTDTQYF

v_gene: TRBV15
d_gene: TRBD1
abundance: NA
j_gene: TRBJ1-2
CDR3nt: TGTGCCACCAGCACAACCGGGACAGGATACTATGGCTACACCTTC
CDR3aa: CATSTTGTGYYGYTF

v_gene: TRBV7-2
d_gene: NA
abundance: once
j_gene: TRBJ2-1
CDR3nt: TGTGCCAGCAGCGGGCGGGGGCCGTACAATGAGCAGTTCTTC
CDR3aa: CASSGRGPYNEQFF

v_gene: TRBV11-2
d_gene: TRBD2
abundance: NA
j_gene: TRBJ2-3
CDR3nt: TGTGCCAGCTGCCGGTGGGGCGGGGGGGCCCCAGATACGCAGTATTTT
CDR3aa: CASCRWGGGAPDTQYF

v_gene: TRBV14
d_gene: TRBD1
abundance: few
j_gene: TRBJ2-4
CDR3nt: TGTGCCAGCAGCCAGGCTACCGGGACAGAAAAAAACATTCAGTACTTC
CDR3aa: CASSQATGTEKNIQYF

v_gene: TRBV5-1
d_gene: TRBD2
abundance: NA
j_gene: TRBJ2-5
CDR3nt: TGCGCCAGTAGCTACGCCGGGACTAGGGATGAGACCCAGTACTTC
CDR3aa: CASSYAGTRDETQYF

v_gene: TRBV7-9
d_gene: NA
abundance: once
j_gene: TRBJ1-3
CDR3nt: TGTGCCAGCACCCCTTGGAGGGGCTTGAAAGGAAACACCATATATTTT
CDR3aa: CASTPWRGLKGNTIYF

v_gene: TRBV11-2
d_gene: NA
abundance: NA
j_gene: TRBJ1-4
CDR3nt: TGTGCCAGCAGCTTAGAAGCAGGGGATCATGAAAAACTGTTTTTT
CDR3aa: CASSLEAGDHEKLFF

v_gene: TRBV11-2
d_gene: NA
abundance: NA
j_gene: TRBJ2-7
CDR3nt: TGTGCCAGCAGACCTTTTGGGCAGGGAACCCACGAGCAGTACTTC
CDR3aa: CASRPFGQGTHEQYF

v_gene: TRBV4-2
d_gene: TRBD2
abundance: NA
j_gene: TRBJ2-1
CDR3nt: TGTGCCAGCAGCCAGGATAGCGGGGGGCACAATGAGCAGTTCTTC
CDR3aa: CASSQDSGGHNEQFF

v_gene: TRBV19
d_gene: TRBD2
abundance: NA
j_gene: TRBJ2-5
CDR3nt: TGTGCCAGTAGTATAGGAGCGGGGACTGGTGAAGAGACCCAGTACTTC
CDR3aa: CASSIGAGTGEETQYF

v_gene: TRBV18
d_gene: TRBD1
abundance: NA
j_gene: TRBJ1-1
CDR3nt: TGTGCCAGCTCAGGACAGGGAATGAACACTGAAGCTTTCTTT
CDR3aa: CASSGQGMNTEAFF

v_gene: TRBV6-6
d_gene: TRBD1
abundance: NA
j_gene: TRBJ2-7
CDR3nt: TGTGCCAGCCGACAGGGGGCTAGTTACGAGCAGTACTTC
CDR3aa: CASRQGASYEQYF

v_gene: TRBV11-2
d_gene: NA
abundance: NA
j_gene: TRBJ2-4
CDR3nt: TGTGCCAGCAGCTCCAATCAGGGGGCCAAAAACATTCAGTACTTC
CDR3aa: CASSSNQGAKNIQYF

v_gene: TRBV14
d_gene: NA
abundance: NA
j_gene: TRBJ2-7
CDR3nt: TGTGCCAGCAGCCAAGTACGCGGGTTCGAGCAGTACTTC
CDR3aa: CASSQVRGFEQYF

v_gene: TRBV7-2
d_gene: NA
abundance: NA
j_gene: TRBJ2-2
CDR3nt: TGTGCCAGCAGCTTAGTACTAGTCGGGGAGCTGTTTTTT
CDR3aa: CASSLVLVGELFF

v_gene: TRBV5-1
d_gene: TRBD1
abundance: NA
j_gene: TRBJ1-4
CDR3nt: TGCGCCAGCAGCAGCGGGACAGGGCGGACTAATGAAAAACTGTTTTTT
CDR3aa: CASSSGTGRTNEKLFF

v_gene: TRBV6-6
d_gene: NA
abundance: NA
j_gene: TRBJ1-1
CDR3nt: TGTGCCAGCAGTGGGACAACTGAAGCTTTCTTT
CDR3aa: CASSGTTEAFF

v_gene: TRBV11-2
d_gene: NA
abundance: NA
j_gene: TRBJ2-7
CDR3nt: TGTGCCAGCACCTCGGGCTACGAGCAGTACTTC
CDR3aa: CASTSGYEQYF

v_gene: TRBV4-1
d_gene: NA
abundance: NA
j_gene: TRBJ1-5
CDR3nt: TGCGCCAGCAGCCAAGTCGAGGATCAGCCCCAGCATTTT
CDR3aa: CASSQVEDQPQHF